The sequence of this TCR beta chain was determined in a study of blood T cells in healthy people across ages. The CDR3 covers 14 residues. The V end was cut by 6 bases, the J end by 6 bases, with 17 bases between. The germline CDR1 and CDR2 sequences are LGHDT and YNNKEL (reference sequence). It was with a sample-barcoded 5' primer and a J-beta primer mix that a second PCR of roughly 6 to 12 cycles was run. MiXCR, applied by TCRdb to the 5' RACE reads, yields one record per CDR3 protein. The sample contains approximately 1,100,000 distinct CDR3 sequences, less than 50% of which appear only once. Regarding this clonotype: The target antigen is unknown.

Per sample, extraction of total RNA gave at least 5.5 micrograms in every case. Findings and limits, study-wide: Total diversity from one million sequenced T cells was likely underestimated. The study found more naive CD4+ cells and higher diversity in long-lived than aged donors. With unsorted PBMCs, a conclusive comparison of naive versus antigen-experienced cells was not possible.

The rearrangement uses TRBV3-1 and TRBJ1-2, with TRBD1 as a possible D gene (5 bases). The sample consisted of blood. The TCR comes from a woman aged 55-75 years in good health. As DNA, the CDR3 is TGTGCCAGCAGTTCGATTGGGGCAGCTGATGGCTACACCTTC. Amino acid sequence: CASSSIGAADGYTF.